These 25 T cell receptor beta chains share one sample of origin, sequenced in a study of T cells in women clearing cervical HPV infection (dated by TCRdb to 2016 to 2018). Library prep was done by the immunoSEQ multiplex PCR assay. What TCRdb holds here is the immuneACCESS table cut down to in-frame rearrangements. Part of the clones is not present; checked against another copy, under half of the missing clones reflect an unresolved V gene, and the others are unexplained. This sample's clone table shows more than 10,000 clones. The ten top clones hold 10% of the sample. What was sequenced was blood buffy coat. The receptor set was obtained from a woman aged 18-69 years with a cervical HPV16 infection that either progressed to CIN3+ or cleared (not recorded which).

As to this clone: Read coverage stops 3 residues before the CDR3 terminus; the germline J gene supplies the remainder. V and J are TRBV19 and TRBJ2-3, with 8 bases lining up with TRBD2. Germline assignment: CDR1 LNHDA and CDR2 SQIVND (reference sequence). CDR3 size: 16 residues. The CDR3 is CASSISGTYSNQPQYF. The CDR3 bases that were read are TGTGCCAGTAGTATTAGCGGGACCTATAGCAATCAGCCG.

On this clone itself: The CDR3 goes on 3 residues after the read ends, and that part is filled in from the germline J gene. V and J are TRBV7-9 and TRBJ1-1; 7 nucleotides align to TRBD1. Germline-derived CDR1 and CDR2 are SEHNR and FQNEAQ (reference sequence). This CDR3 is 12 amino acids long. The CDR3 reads CASSLTDREAFF. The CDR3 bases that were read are TGTGCCAGCAGCTTAACCGACAGGGAG.

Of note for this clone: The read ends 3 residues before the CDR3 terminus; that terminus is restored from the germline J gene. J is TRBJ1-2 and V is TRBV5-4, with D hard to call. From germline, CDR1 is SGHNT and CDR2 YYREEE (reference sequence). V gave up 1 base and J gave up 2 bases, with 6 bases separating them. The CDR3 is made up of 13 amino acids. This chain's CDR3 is CASSLSTNYGYTF. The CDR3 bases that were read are TGTGCCAGCAGCTTGAGCACGAACTATGGC.

The CDR3 DNA, read in part, is TGTGCCAGCAGCCCCCCGCGCGGGGTTGCCTACGAG. Translating it yields CASSPPRGVAYE. The whole CDR3 is CASSPPRGVAYEQYF. V gene TRBV11-1 combines with J gene TRBJ2-7, with D maybe TRBD2 (6 bases). The sequence runs out 3 residues before the end of the CDR3; the remainder is reconstructed from the germline J gene. There are 15 residues in the CDR3. Trimming took off 5 bases at V and 2 bases at J, with 16 bases between the two ends. CDR1 and CDR2 from the germline V gene are SGHAT and FQDESV (reference sequence).

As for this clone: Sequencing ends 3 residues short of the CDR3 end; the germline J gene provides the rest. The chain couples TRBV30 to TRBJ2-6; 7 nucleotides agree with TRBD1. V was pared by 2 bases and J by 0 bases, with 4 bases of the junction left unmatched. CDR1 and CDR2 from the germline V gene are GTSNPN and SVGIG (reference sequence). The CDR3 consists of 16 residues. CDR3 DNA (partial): TGTGCCTGGAGTCCGGGGACAGACTCTGGGGCCAACGTC. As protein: CAWSPGTDSGANV. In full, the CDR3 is CAWSPGTDSGANVLTF.

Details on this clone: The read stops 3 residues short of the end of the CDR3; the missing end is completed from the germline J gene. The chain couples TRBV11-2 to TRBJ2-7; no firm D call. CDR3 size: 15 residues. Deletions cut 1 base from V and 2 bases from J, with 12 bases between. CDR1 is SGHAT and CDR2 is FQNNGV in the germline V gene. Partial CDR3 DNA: TGTGCCAGCAGCTTAGTGGGCCGACCCACCTACGAG. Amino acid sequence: CASSLVGRPTYE. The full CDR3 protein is CASSLVGRPTYEQYF.

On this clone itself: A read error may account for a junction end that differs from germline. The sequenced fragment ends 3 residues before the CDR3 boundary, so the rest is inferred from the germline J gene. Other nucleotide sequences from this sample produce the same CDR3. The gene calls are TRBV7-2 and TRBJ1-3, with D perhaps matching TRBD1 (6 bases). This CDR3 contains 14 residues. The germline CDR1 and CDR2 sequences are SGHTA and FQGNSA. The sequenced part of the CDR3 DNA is TGTGCCAGCAGCTTAGTCGTAGGGGGAAACACT. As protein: CASSLVVGGNT. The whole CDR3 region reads CASSLVVGGNTIYF.

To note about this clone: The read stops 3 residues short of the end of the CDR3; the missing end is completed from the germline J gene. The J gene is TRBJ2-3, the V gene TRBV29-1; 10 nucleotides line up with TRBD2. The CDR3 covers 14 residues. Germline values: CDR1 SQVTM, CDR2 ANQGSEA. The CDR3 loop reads CSPLLAGLKETQYF. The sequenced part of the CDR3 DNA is TGCAGCCCCTTACTAGCGGGGTTAAAAGAGACG.

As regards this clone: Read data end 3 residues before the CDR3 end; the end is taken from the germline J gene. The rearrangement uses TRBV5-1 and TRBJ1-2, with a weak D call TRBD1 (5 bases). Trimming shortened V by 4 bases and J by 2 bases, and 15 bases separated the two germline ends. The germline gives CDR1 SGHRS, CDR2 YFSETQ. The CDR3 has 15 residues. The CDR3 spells CASSGGSAGNYGYTF. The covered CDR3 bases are TGCGCCAGCAGCGGAGGCTCGGCAGGGAACTATGGC.

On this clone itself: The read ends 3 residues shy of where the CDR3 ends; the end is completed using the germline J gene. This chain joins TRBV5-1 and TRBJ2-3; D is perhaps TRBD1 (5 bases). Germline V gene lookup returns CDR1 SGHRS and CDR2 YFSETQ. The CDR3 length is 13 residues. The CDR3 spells CASSRQFQETQYF. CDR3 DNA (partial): TGCGCCAGCAGTCGACAGTTCCAAGAGACG.

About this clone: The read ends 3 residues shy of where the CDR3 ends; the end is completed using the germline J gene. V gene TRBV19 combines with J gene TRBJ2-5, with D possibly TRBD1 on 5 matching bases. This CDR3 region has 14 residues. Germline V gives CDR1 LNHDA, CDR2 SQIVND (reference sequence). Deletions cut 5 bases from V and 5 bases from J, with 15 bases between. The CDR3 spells CASSSSGLGETQYF. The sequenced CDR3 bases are TGTGCCAGTAGTTCCTCAGGGTTAGGGGAGACC.

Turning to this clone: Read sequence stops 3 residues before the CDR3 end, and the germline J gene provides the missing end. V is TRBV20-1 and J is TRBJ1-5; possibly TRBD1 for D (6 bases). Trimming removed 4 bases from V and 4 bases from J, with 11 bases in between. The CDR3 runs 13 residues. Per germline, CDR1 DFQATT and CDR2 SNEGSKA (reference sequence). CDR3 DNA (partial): TGCAGTGCTATAACAGGGTGGAATCAGCCC. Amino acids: CSAITGWNQP. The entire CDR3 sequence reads CSAITGWNQPQHF.

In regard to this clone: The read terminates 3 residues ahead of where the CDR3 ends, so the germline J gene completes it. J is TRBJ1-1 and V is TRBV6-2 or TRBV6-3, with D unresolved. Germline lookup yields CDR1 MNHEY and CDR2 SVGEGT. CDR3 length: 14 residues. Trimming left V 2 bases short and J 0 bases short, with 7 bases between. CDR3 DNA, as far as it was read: TGTGCCAGCAGTTACCCCCAGATGAACACTGAA. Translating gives CASSYPQMNTE. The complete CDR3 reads CASSYPQMNTEAFF.

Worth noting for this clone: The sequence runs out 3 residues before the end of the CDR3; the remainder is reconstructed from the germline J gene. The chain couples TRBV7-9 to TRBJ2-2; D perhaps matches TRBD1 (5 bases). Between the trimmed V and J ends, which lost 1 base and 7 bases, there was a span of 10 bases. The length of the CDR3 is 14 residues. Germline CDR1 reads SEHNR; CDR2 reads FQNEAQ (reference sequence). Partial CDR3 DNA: TGTGCCAGCAGCTTAGTCAACACAGGCGGGGAG. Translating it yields CASSLVNTGGE. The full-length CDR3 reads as CASSLVNTGGELFF.

CDR3 loop: CASRGQGRGDDYTF. The sequenced CDR3 bases are TGTGCCAGTCGAGGACAGGGGCGAGGGGATGAC. This rearrangement joins TRBV19 to TRBJ1-2, with 9 bases lining up with TRBD1. The read terminates 3 residues ahead of where the CDR3 ends, so the germline J gene completes it. CDR1 LNHDA and CDR2 SQIVND come from the germline V gene (reference sequence). CDR3 length equals 14 residues.

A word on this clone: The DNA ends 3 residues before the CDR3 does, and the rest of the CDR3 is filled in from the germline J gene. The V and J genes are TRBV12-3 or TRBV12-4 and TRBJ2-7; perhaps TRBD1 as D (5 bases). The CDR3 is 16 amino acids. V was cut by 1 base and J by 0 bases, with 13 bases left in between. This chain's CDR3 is CASSLGVGASSYEQYF. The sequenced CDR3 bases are TGTGCCAGCAGTTTAGGCGTTGGGGCCTCCTCCTACGAG.

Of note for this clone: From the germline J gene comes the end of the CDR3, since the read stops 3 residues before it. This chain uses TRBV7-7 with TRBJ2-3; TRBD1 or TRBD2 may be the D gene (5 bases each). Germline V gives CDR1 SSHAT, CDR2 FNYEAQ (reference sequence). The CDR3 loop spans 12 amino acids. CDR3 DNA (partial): TGTGCCAGCAGCTTAGCAGGGGAGACG. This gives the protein CASSLAGET. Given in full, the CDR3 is CASSLAGETQYF.

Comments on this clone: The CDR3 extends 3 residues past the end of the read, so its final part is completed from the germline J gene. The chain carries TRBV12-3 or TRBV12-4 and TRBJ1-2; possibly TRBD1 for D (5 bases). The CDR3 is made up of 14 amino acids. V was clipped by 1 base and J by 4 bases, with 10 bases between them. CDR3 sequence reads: CASSLDGGPYGYTF. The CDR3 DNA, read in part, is TGTGCCAGCAGTTTAGACGGGGGACCCTATGGC.

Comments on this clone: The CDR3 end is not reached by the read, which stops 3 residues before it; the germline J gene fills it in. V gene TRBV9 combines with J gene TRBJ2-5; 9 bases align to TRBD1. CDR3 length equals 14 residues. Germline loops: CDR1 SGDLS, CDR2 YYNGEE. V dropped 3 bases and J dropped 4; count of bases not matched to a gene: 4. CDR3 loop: CASSEGQGVETQYF. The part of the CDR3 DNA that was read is TGTGCCAGCAGCGAGGGACAGGGAGTAGAGACC.

CDR3 DNA, as far as it was read: TGTGCCAGCGCCATGACAGGGGGGAACACTGAA. Residues: CASAMTGGNTE. The CDR3 reads in full as CASAMTGGNTEAFF. The chain carries TRBV2 and TRBJ1-1; the match to TRBD1 covers 9 bases. The read finishes 3 residues shy of the CDR3 end, and the germline J gene is used to complete it. The CDR3 spans 14 residues. Trimming took 8 bases from V and 1 from J; bases not matched to a gene: 5. The germline CDR1 and CDR2 sequences are SNHLY and FYNNEI.

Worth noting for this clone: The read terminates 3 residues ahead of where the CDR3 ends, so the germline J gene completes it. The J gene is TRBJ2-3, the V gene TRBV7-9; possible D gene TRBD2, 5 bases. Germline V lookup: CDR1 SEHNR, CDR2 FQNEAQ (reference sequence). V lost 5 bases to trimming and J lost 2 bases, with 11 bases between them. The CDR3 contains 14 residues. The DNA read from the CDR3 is TGTGCCAGCAGCCCTCGACTAAACACAGATACG. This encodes CASSPRLNTDT. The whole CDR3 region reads CASSPRLNTDTQYF. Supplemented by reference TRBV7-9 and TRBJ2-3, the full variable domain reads DTGVSQNPRHKITKRGQNVTFRCDPISEHNRLYWYRQTLGQGPEFLTYFQNEAQLEKSRLLSDRFSAERPKGSFSTLEIQRTEQGDSAMYLCASSPRLNTDTQYFGPGTRLTVL.

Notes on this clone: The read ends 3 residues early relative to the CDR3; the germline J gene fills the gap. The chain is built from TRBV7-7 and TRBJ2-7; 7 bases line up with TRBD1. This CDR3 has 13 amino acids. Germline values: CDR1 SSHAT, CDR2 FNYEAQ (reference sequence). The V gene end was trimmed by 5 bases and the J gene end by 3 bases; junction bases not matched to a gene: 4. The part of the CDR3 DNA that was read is TGTGCCAGCAGCGAACACAGGGGCTACGAG. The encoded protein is CASSEHRGYE. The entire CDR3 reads CASSEHRGYEQYF.

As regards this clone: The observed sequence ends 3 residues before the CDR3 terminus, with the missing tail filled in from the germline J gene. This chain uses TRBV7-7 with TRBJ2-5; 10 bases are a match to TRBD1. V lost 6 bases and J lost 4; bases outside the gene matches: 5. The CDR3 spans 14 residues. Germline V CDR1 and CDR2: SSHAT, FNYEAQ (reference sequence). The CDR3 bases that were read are TGTGCCAGCAGTCAGACAGGGGGCGTAGAGACC. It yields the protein CASSQTGGVET. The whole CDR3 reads CASSQTGGVETQYF.

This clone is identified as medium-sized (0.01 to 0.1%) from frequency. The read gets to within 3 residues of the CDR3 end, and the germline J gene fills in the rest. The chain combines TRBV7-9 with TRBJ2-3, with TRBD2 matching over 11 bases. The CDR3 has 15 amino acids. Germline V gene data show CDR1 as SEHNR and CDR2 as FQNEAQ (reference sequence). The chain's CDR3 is CASSWGLAAQETQYF. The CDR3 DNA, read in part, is TGTGCCAGCAGCTGGGGACTAGCGGCCCAAGAGACG. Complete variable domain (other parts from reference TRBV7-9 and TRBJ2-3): DTGVSQNPRHKITKRGQNVTFRCDPISEHNRLYWYRQTLGQGPEFLTYFQNEAQLEKSRLLSDRFSAERPKGSFSTLEIQRTEQGDSAMYLCASSWGLAAQETQYFGPGTRLTVL.

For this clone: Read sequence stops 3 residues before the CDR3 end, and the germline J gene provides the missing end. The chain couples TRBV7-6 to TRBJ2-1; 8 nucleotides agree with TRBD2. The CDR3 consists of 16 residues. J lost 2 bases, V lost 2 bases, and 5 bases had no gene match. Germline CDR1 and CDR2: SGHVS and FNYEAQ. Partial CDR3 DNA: TGTGCCAGCAGCTTAAACGGGGGGGGTACCTACAATGAG. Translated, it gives CASSLNGGGTYNE. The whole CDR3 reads CASSLNGGGTYNEQFF.